A selection of T cell receptor beta chains follows, all from one sample in a study of T cell responses to AZD1222 COVID-19 vaccine. Generated by immunoSEQ multiplex PCR, the TCRdb table keeps only in-frame clones and is missing some. The table includes approximately 89,000 clones, about 88% detected once. Source: peripheral blood, taken on day 0 of AZD1222 vaccination. The receptor set was obtained from an adult in good health. Both conserved end residues are part of each CDR3. A D gene is named only where the DNA matches it firmly. Size tells how often a clone was seen (once, few, many) or the class of an expanded clone, and some rows leave it out.

cdr3_length	v_call	d_call	j_call	clone_size	cdr3_aa	cdr3_nt
13	TRBV12-3/TRBV12-4	TRBD2	TRBJ2-7	NA	CASSLGGLGEQYF	TGTGCCAGCAGTTTGGGAGGGTTAGGCGAGCAGTACTTC
16	TRBV1	NA	TRBJ2-1	NA	CTSSQERRDRNNEQFF	TGCACCAGCAGCCAAGAACGGCGGGACAGGAACAATGAGCAGTTCTTC
15	TRBV14	NA	TRBJ1-1	NA	CASSQDTGPNTEAFF	TGTGCCAGCAGCCAAGATACGGGCCCGAACACTGAAGCTTTCTTT
16	TRBV24-1	TRBD2	TRBJ2-3	NA	CATSDLGAGGVNTQYF	TGTGCCACCAGTGATTTGGGTGCGGGGGGGGTGAATACGCAGTATTTT
13	TRBV18	TRBD1	TRBJ1-5	NA	CASSTGTDQPQHF	TGTGCCAGCTCAACCGGGACAGATCAGCCCCAGCATTTT
13	TRBV28	TRBD1	TRBJ1-1	NA	CASDKGADTEAFF	TGTGCCAGCGATAAGGGGGCGGACACTGAAGCTTTCTTT
15	TRBV7-6	NA	TRBJ2-3	NA	CASSPLAASTDTQYF	TGTGCCAGCAGCCCCCTAGCCGCTAGCACAGATACGCAGTATTTT
17	TRBV19	TRBD1	TRBJ1-1	NA	CASSPIQGARRDTEAFF	TGTGCCAGTAGTCCGATACAGGGGGCGAGACGGGACACTGAAGCTTTCTTT
14	TRBV3-1/TRBV3-2	NA	TRBJ2-3	NA	CASSQGQKEDTQYF	TGTGCCAGCAGCCAAGGACAGAAGGAAGATACGCAGTATTTT
15	TRBV6-5	TRBD1	TRBJ1-5	NA	CASSWAGGSNQPQHF	TGTGCCAGCAGTTGGGCAGGGGGAAGCAATCAGCCCCAGCATTTT
13	TRBV6-4	NA	TRBJ1-1	NA	CASSEEIDTEAFF	TGTGCCAGCTCTGAAGAAATTGACACTGAAGCTTTCTTT
15	TRBV7-2	NA	TRBJ1-1	NA	CASSPRRQLNTEAFF	TGTGCCAGCAGCCCGAGGCGACAGTTGAACACTGAAGCTTTCTTT
14	TRBV15	TRBD2	TRBJ2-3	NA	CATSTLAGTDTQYF	TGTGCCACCAGCACTCTAGCGGGGACAGATACGCAGTATTTT
14	TRBV11-2	NA	TRBJ1-4	NA	CASSLERGNEKLFF	TGTGCCAGCAGCTTGGAGAGGGGTAATGAAAAACTGTTTTTT
14	TRBV28	NA	TRBJ1-2	NA	CASSFPRGVYGYTF	TGTGCCAGCAGTTTCCCCCGGGGGGTCTATGGCTACACCTTC
18	TRBV4-3	NA	TRBJ1-3	NA	CASSQDFGRGGSSDTIYF	TGCGCCAGCAGCCAAGATTTTGGGAGGGGTGGGAGTTCGGACACCATATATTTT
13	TRBV6-5	NA	TRBJ1-5	once	CASRGDGYQPQHF	TGTGCCAGCAGAGGGGACGGATATCAGCCCCAGCATTTT
15	TRBV10-1	NA	TRBJ1-1	NA	CASSDSGGGRTEAFF	TGCGCCAGCAGTGACTCGGGTGGGGGGCGCACTGAAGCTTTCTTT
13	TRBV19	TRBD1	TRBJ1-1	once	CASSQGTATEAFF	TGTGCCAGTAGCCAAGGGACAGCCACTGAAGCTTTCTTT
15	TRBV6-6	NA	TRBJ2-7	NA	CASSYVDGRSYEQYF	TGTGCCAGCAGTTACGTGGACGGCAGGTCATACGAGCAGTACTTC
14	TRBV29-1	TRBD1	TRBJ2-1	NA	CSVARDRDSNEQFF	TGCAGCGTGGCCCGGGACAGGGACTCCAATGAGCAGTTCTTC
12	TRBV10-1	NA	TRBJ1-5	NA	CASSEFNQPQHF	TGCGCCAGCAGTGAGTTTAATCAGCCCCAGCATTTT
14	TRBV18	TRBD1	TRBJ1-2	NA	CASSPFSTGDGYTF	TGTGCCAGCTCACCGTTTTCGACAGGGGATGGCTACACCTTC
14	TRBV11-2	NA	TRBJ2-2	NA	CASSITGSTGELFF	TGTGCCAGCAGCATCACAGGGTCCACCGGGGAGCTGTTTTTT
17	TRBV10-1	NA	TRBJ1-1	NA	CASSEGTGKGTNTEAFF	TGCGCCAGCAGTGAAGGAACAGGGAAAGGTACGAACACTGAAGCTTTCTTT
13	TRBV5-1	NA	TRBJ1-1	NA	CASSLDSETEAFF	TGCGCCAGCAGCTTGGATTCGGAAACTGAAGCTTTCTTT
12	TRBV7-2	TRBD1	TRBJ1-5	NA	CASRTGGQPQHF	TGTGCCAGCAGGACAGGGGGCCAGCCCCAGCATTTT
13	TRBV5-8	NA	TRBJ1-4	NA	CASSLDRNEKLFF	TGTGCCAGCAGCTTGGATAGGAATGAAAAACTGTTTTTT
14	TRBV2	NA	TRBJ2-7	NA	CASRSGTTTYEQYF	TGTGCCAGCAGGAGCGGGACAACAACCTACGAGCAGTACTTC
14	TRBV4-2	NA	TRBJ1-4	NA	CASAPGDTNEKLFF	TGTGCCAGCGCACCAGGGGATACTAATGAAAAACTGTTTTTT
14	TRBV7-9	NA	TRBJ2-5	NA	CASSLVAGTGTQYF	TGTGCCAGCAGCTTAGTGGCGGGGACCGGGACCCAGTACTTC
14	TRBV30	NA	TRBJ1-2	NA	CAWSVSWDSYGYTF	TGTGCCTGGAGTGTATCATGGGATTCCTATGGCTACACCTTC
13	TRBV2	NA	TRBJ1-2	NA	CASSTGTAYGYTF	TGTGCCAGCAGTACGGGGACCGCTTATGGCTACACCTTC
14	TRBV24-1	NA	TRBJ1-2	few	CATSDYGGVDGYTF	TGTGCCACCAGTGATTATGGAGGGGTTGATGGCTACACCTTC
15	TRBV19	NA	TRBJ2-1	few	CASRDRGSSYNEQFF	TGTGCCAGTAGAGACCGGGGGAGCTCCTACAATGAGCAGTTCTTC
14	TRBV5-6	NA	TRBJ2-7	NA	CASSLAPGVGEQYF	TGTGCCAGCAGCTTGGCCCCCGGGGTGGGGGAGCAGTACTTC
13	TRBV7-2	NA	TRBJ1-5	NA	CASSPGLAQPQHF	TGTGCCAGCAGTCCCGGACTAGCTCAGCCCCAGCATTTT
15	TRBV7-6	TRBD1	TRBJ2-7	NA	CASSRWDRGAYEQYF	TGTGCCAGCAGCCGTTGGGACAGGGGGGCCTACGAGCAGTACTTC
16	TRBV25-1	TRBD1	TRBJ1-1	NA	CASSESGQGYNTEAFF	TGTGCCAGCAGTGAGTCCGGACAGGGGTACAACACTGAAGCTTTCTTT
15	TRBV28	TRBD1	TRBJ1-2	NA	CASRAGPDRVYGYTF	TGTGCCAGCAGGGCCGGACCGGACAGGGTCTATGGCTACACCTTC
11	TRBV4-2	NA	TRBJ2-1	NA	CASSQETEQFF	TGTGCCAGCAGCCAAGAGACTGAGCAGTTCTTC
16	TRBV7-8	NA	TRBJ2-2	NA	CASSLLIAPNTGELFF	TGTGCCAGCAGCTTGTTGATAGCGCCGAACACCGGGGAGCTGTTTTTT
16	TRBV2	NA	TRBJ1-2	NA	CASSPDPGGRDYGYTF	TGTGCCAGCAGTCCAGACCCGGGGGGGAGAGACTATGGCTACACCTTC
13	TRBV4-1	NA	TRBJ1-3	NA	CASSQIRGNPIYF	TGCGCCAGCAGCCAAATCCGGGGTAACCCCATATATTTT
15	TRBV7-2	NA	TRBJ2-7	few	CASSLDWGLSYEQYF	TGTGCCAGCAGCTTAGATTGGGGACTGAGTTACGAGCAGTACTTC
15	TRBV30	TRBD1	TRBJ1-2	NA	CAWNTLSKQGVDYTF	TGTGCCTGGAATACCCTGAGTAAACAGGGGGTCGACTACACCTTC
16	TRBV4-3	TRBD2	TRBJ2-2	NA	CASSRGLAGYTGELFF	TGCGCCAGCAGCCGCGGACTAGCGGGGTACACCGGGGAGCTGTTTTTT
12	TRBV2	NA	TRBJ1-2	NA	CASSGEGYGYTF	TGTGCCAGCAGTGGGGAGGGCTATGGCTACACCTTC